The rows below give T cell receptor beta chains drawn from one sample of a study of cytomegalovirus exposure and HLA in healthy donors. Assay: immunoSEQ multiplex PCR; the TCRdb copy retains only in-frame clones and omits some. The sample lists about 130,000 clones; approximately 80% were seen once. Sequencing was carried out using PBMCs. All receptors derive from a woman aged 40 to 50 in good health and CMV-seronegative. Each CDR3 is given with its conserved first and last residue. A D gene is named only where the DNA matches it firmly. Where a row states a size, it is once, few, many or the class of an expanded clone; other rows omit it.

v_call	d_call	j_call	clone_size	cdr3_nt	cdr3_aa
TRBV4-1	.	TRBJ1-6	.	TGCGCCAGCAGCCATCCCGAGGGAGCCCTCCACTTT	CASSHPEGALHF
TRBV28	.	TRBJ1-5	once	TGTGCCAGCAGTTTGGGGGGGCCCAATCAGCCCCAGCATTTT	CASSLGGPNQPQHF
TRBV29-1	.	TRBJ2-5	.	TGCAGCGCCGAAGGGGGTGAGACCCAGTACTTC	CSAEGGETQYF
TRBV18	TRBD1	TRBJ1-1	few	TGTGCCAGCTCACCAACGTCGTCAGGGGGCTCTGAAGCTTTCTTT	CASSPTSSGGSEAFF
TRBV4-1	.	TRBJ1-1	.	TGCGCCAGCAGCCAGAACACCTTGAACACTGAAGCTTTCTTT	CASSQNTLNTEAFF
TRBV10-3	.	TRBJ1-2	once	TGTGCCTTTCAGGCGTATGGAGGCTACACCTTC	CAFQAYGGYTF
TRBV15	.	TRBJ2-1	.	TGTGCCACCAGCAGAGTACTAGCTCAGGAGAATGAGCAGTTCTTC	CATSRVLAQENEQFF
TRBV7-9	.	TRBJ1-3	.	TGTGCCAGCAGCATACCGTCAGGGCGAGTGAACACCATATATTTT	CASSIPSGRVNTIYF
TRBV6-5	TRBD1	TRBJ1-4	.	TGTGCCAGCAGGACAGGGGGCAACGAAAAACTGTTTTTT	CASRTGGNEKLFF
TRBV27	.	TRBJ1-2	.	TGTGCCAGCAGTTTATCGCGCAGGGGAGATGGCTACACCTTC	CASSLSRRGDGYTF
TRBV27	TRBD1	TRBJ1-6	few	TGTGCCAGCAGGACACACGGGACAGGGGATTCACCCCTCCACTTT	CASRTHGTGDSPLHF